The rows below give T cell receptor beta chains drawn from one sample of a study of breast tumors, draining lymph nodes, adjacent tissues. TCRdb passed the multiplex PCR reads through MiXCR, listing each CDR3 protein once. The sample comprises about 180,000 distinct CDR3 sequences, approximately 30% of which are singletons, and about 3.8% rests with the top ten. The sequencing input was axillary lymph node tissue. All receptors come from a female donor with breast cancer. Some clones in this sample may be carry-over from other donors' samples. The CDR3 runs from the conserved cysteine through the conserved F or W. The D gene is left open where the match is weak. Only part of the rows carry a size: once, few, many, or a class if the clone is expanded.

d_gene	j_gene	v_gene	abundance	CDR3nt	CDR3aa
-	TRBJ1-2	TRBV10-1	-	TGCGCCCTGGCCTATGGCTACACCTTC	CALAYGYTF
-	TRBJ2-1	TRBV20-1	many	TGCAGTGCTAGATCGCGGACGGCCTACAATGAGCAGTTCTTC	CSARSRTAYNEQFF
TRBD1	TRBJ1-6	TRBV19	-	TGTGCCAGTAGGAGGGGACAGGGAGATTCACCCCTCCACTTT	CASRRGQGDSPLHF
TRBD1	TRBJ1-5	TRBV20-1	-	TGCAGTGCCCAGGGGGCGCGCGATCAGCCCCAGCATTTT	CSAQGARDQPQHF
-	TRBJ2-7	TRBV29-1	many	TGCAGCGCCACCACTGGGGCCTACGAGCAGTACTTC	CSATTGAYEQYF
TRBD1	TRBJ1-2	TRBV5-6	many	TGTGCCAGCAGCTCCCAGACAGGGTACTATGGCTACACCTTC	CASSSQTGYYGYTF
TRBD2	TRBJ2-3	TRBV5-1	many	TGCGCCAGCAGCTTGGTGACTAGCGGGGGGGGCACAGATACGCAGTATTTT	CASSLVTSGGGTDTQYF
-	TRBJ2-1	TRBV28	-	TGTGCCAGCAGTTTAGGAGGGGAAGTCTCCTACAATGAGCAGTTCTTC	CASSLGGEVSYNEQFF
TRBD2	TRBJ2-5	TRBV12-3/TRBV12-4	-	TGTGCCTGCAGTTACCGGGGGGGGCGCCAAGAGACCCAGTACTTC	CACSYRGGRQETQYF
TRBD1	TRBJ2-7	TRBV6-1	-	TGTGCCAGCACCCCAGCCGGGACAGGGGTTCTCTACGAGCAGTACTTC	CASTPAGTGVLYEQYF
TRBD2	TRBJ2-4	TRBV19	many	TGTGCCAGTAGGCTAGCCGGGGGGAACATTCAGTACTTC	CASRLAGGNIQYF
TRBD1	TRBJ2-3	TRBV7-9	medium-sized	TGTGCCAGCCGGACAGGCCACACAGATACGCAGTATTTT	CASRTGHTDTQYF
TRBD1	TRBJ1-2	TRBV10-3	many	TGTGCCATCAGAGAAATCTTAGGACAGGGCCACTATGGCTACACCTTC	CAIREILGQGHYGYTF
TRBD1	TRBJ2-7	TRBV29-1	many	TGCAGCGTTCGGGGACAGAACTACGAGCAGTACTTC	CSVRGQNYEQYF
-	TRBJ2-3	TRBV15	many	TGTGCCACCAGCAGAATCCGGGCGCAGGGAAATACGCAGTATTTT	CATSRIRAQGNTQYF
-	TRBJ2-7	TRBV29-1	many	TGCAGCGTTCTCCGGGAGGGACAGGGCCTGGGCGGCGAGCAGTACTTC	CSVLREGQGLGGEQYF
-	TRBJ2-6	TRBV5-1	many	TGCGCCAGCAGCTTGGTGAGTTCTGGGGCCAACGTCCTGACTTTC	CASSLVSSGANVLTF
-	TRBJ2-1	TRBV10-2	-	TGCGCCAACGGTGGCTCCTACAATGAGCAGTTCTTC	CANGGSYNEQFF
TRBD1	TRBJ1-3	TRBV12-3/TRBV12-4	many	TGTGCCAGCAGTTTGACAGGGCTCCTCTCTGGAAACACCATATATTTT	CASSLTGLLSGNTIYF
-	TRBJ2-6	TRBV5-1	-	TGTGCCAGCAGAGGGGTCCTGACTTTC	CASRGVLTF
-	TRBJ2-1	TRBV9	-	TGTGCCAGCAGTGATGTGACAGGGAGGAATGAGCAGTTCTTC	CASSDVTGRNEQFF
-	TRBJ2-7	TRBV5-1	-	TGCGCCAGCAGCTTGGTCGTAGAGGGATACGAGCAGTACTTC	CASSLVVEGYEQYF
-	TRBJ2-7	TRBV5-1	many	TGCGCCAGCAGCTTGCTCCTCCCCTACGAGCAGTACTTC	CASSLLLPYEQYF
TRBD1	TRBJ1-6	TRBV5-6	-	TGTGCCAGCAGCTACGGGACAGGGACGGCTGATAATTCACCCCTCCACTTT	CASSYGTGTADNSPLHF
-	TRBJ1-1	TRBV27	-	TGTGCCAGCAGTTTAACAGGGTGGAACATTGAAGCTTTCTTT	CASSLTGWNIEAFF
TRBD1	TRBJ2-1	TRBV5-6	many	TGTGCCAGCCGAATTTTTTCCGGGACAGGGACTTACAATGAGCAGTTCTTC	CASRIFSGTGTYNEQFF
-	TRBJ2-1	TRBV6-2/TRBV6-3	few	TGTGCCAGCAGTCAGACCCGGGCGGGTGAGCAGTTCTTC	CASSQTRAGEQFF
TRBD2	TRBJ2-7	TRBV7-9	many	TGTGCCAGCAGCTTAATCCGGGAGGGCTCCTACGAGCAGTACTTC	CASSLIREGSYEQYF
-	TRBJ1-3	TRBV6-5	many	TGTGCCAGCAGTTATTGGAGACAGTTTAACTCTGGAAACACCATATATTTT	CASSYWRQFNSGNTIYF
TRBD1	TRBJ2-5	TRBV6-5	many	TGTGCCAGCAGACCAGGGACAGACCAAGAGACCCAGTACTTC	CASRPGTDQETQYF
-	TRBJ1-3	TRBV7-3	-	TGTGCCAGCAGCGCAACTAGCGGTTGGGCGGCTGGAAACACCATATATTTT	CASSATSGWAAGNTIYF
-	TRBJ2-3	TRBV6-2/TRBV6-3	many	TGTGCCAGCAGTCGGCGCGGAGGCACAGATACGCAGTATTTT	CASSRRGGTDTQYF
-	TRBJ1-6	TRBV19	many	TGTGCCAGTAGTATGGGGGGCGAAAGTTCACCCCTCCACTTT	CASSMGGESSPLHF
TRBD1	TRBJ1-2	TRBV3-1	-	TGTGCCAGCAGCCAAGATATACAGGGGTTCTATGGCTACACCTTC	CASSQDIQGFYGYTF
-	TRBJ2-7	TRBV7-2	many	TGTGCCAGCAGCTTCCAGGGTCATGTATCCTACGAGCAGTACTTC	CASSFQGHVSYEQYF
-	TRBJ1-1	TRBV6-5	few	TGTGCCAGCCAGCTACTTCACTCGAACACTGAAGCTTTCTTT	CASQLLHSNTEAFF
TRBD1	TRBJ1-2	TRBV5-1	-	TGCGCCAGCAGCCATAACCGACAGGGAGCTGGCTACACCTTC	CASSHNRQGAGYTF
-	TRBJ2-2	TRBV7-3	-	TGTGCCAACAGCTACTCAGGGATCGGGGAGCTGTTTTTC	CANSYSGIGELFF
-	TRBJ2-6	TRBV24-1	many	TGTGCCACCAGTGGGGGGTTTGGGGCCAACGTCCTGACTTTC	CATSGGFGANVLTF
-	TRBJ1-1	TRBV29-1	many	TGCAGCGCAGGGATGGGACTGCCGAACACTGAAGCTTTCTTT	CSAGMGLPNTEAFF
-	TRBJ1-3	TRBV4-1	-	TGCGCCAGCAGCCAAGATGGCACAATTGGAAACACCATATATTTT	CASSQDGTIGNTIYF
TRBD2	TRBJ2-7	TRBV30	-	TGTGCCTGGGCCGGCGGGACTAGGCTTCTTTACGAGCAGTACTTC	CAWAGGTRLLYEQYF
-	TRBJ2-2	TRBV28	many	TGTGCCAGCAGTTTAGGTCAGGTCGGGCGCGGGGAGCTGTTTTTT	CASSLGQVGRGELFF
-	TRBJ2-1	TRBV5-1	many	TGCGCCAGCACTAATCACAGGGTCTCCTCTTCTGATGAGCAGTTCTTC	CASTNHRVSSSDEQFF
-	TRBJ2-3	TRBV6-1	many	TGTGCCAGCAGTGAATGGGAAGTTAGCACAGATACGCAGTATTTT	CASSEWEVSTDTQYF
TRBD2	TRBJ2-1	TRBV9	-	TGTGCCAGCAGCGTAGACGGGAGGGGATACAATGAGCAGTTCTTC	CASSVDGRGYNEQFF
TRBD1	TRBJ2-1	TRBV7-8	many	TGTGCCAGCAGCTTAGTGACAGGGTGGCTGAGCTCCTACAATGAGCAGTTCTTC	CASSLVTGWLSSYNEQFF
-	TRBJ1-2	TRBV9	many	TGTGCCAGCAGCGTAAGCGGGACGGAAATCTATGGCTACACCTTC	CASSVSGTEIYGYTF
-	TRBJ2-1	TRBV2	-	TGTGCCAGCAGTGAATTTCCCCAAAACAATGAGCAGTTCTTC	CASSEFPQNNEQFF
TRBD2	TRBJ2-3	TRBV20-1	many	TGCAGTGCTGCCGGTGGGACTAGCAGCCGCACAGATACGCAGTATTTT	CSAAGGTSSRTDTQYF
-	TRBJ1-3	TRBV5-1	many	TGCGCCAGCAGCAGACAGTCTTCTGGAAACACCATATATTTT	CASSRQSSGNTIYF
TRBD2	TRBJ2-4	TRBV20-1	few	TGCAGTGCGGGGGAGGGTGCCAAAAACATTCAGTACTTC	CSAGEGAKNIQYF
-	TRBJ1-5	TRBV12-3/TRBV12-4	-	TGTGCCACCGGTTTAGGGGATAGCAATCAGCCCCAGCATTTT	CATGLGDSNQPQHF
TRBD1	TRBJ1-2	TRBV7-2	-	TGTGCCAGCAGCCTCTACTGGACAGGGCAAGGTGGCTACACCTTC	CASSLYWTGQGGYTF
-	TRBJ1-6	TRBV19	many	TGTGCCAGTAGCCCCGGTGGACAGCTACGTGACTTT	CASSPGGQLRDF
TRBD1	TRBJ1-2	TRBV9	many	TGTGCCAGCAGCGTAGAGGGACAGGGGGCTATCTATGGCTACACCTTC	CASSVEGQGAIYGYTF
-	TRBJ2-7	TRBV5-6	many	TGTGCCAGCAGTCTCGGGGGCGGCGAGCAGTACTTC	CASSLGGGEQYF